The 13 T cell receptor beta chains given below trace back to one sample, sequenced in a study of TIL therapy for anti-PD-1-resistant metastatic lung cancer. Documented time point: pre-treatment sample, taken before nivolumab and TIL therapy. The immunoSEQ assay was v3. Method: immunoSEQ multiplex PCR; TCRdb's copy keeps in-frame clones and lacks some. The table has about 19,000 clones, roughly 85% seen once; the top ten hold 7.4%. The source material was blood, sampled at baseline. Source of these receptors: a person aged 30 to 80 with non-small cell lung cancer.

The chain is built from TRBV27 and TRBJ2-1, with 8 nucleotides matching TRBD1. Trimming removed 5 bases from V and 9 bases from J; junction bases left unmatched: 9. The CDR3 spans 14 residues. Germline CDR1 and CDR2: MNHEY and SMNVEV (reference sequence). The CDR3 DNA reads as TGTGCCAGCAGTCCGTCCGGACAGGGCCGTGAGCAGTTCTTC. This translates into CASSPSGQGREQFF.

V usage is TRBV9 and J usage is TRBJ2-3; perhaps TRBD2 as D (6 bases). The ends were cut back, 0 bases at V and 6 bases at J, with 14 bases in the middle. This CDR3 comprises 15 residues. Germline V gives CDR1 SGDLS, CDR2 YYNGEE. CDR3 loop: CASSVAFSAGDTQYF. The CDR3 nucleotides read TGTGCCAGCAGCGTAGCTTTTAGTGCGGGGGATACGCAGTATTTT. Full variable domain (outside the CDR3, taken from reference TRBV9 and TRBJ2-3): DSGVTQTPKHLITATGQRVTLRCSPRSGDLSVYWYQQSLDQGLQFLIQYYNGEERAKGNILERFSAQQFPDLHSELNLSSLELGDSALYFCASSVAFSAGDTQYFGPGTRLTVL.

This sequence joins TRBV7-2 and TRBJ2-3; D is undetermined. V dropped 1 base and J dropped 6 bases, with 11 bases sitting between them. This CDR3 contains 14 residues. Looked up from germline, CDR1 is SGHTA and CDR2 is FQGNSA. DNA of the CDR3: TGTGCCAGCAGCTTAGTTGTGCGGATGGATACGCAGTATTTT. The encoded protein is CASSLVVRMDTQYF.

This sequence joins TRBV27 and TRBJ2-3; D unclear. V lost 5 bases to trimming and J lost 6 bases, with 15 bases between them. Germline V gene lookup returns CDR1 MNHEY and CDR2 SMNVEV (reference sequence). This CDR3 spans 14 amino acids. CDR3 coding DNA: TGTGCCAGCAGTCCCCCCCGTGGTTTGGATACGCAGTATTTT. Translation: CASSPPRGLDTQYF.

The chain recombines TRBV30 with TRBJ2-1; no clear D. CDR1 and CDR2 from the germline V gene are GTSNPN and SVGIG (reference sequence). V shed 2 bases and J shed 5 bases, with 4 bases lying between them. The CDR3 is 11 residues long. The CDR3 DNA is TGTGCCTGGAGTCAAAACAATGAGCAGTTCTTC. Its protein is CAWSQNNEQFF. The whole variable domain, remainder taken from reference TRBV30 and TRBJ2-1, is SQTIHQWPATLVQPVGSPLSLECTVEGTSNPNLYWYRQAAGRGLQLLFYSVGIGQISSEVPQNLSASRPQDRQFILSSKKLLLSDSGFYLCAWSQNNEQFFGPGTRLTVL.

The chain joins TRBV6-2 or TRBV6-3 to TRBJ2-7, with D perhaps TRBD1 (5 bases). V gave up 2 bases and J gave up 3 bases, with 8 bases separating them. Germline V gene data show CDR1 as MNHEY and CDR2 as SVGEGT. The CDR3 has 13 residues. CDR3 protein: CASSYDRIYEQYF. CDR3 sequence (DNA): TGTGCCAGCAGTTACGACAGAATCTACGAGCAGTACTTC.

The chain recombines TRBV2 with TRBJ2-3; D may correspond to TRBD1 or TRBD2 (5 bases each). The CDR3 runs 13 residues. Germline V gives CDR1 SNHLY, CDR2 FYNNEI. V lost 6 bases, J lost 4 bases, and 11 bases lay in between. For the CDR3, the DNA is TGTGCCAGCAGCGGGGACCAAGCAGATACGCAGTATTTT. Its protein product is CASSGDQADTQYF.

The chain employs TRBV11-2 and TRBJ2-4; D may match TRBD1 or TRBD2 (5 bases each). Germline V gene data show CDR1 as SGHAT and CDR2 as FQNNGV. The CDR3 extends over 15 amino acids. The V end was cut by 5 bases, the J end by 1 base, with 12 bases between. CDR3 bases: TGTGCCAGCAGCGAGGGGATAGCGGCCAAAAACATTCAGTACTTC. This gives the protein CASSEGIAAKNIQYF.

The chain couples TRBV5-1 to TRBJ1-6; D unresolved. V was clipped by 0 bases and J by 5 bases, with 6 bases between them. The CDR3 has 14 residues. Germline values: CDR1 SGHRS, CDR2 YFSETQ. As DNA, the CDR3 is TGCGCCAGCAGCTTGGACGGGGATAATTCACCCCTCCACTTT. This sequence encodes CASSLDGDNSPLHF.

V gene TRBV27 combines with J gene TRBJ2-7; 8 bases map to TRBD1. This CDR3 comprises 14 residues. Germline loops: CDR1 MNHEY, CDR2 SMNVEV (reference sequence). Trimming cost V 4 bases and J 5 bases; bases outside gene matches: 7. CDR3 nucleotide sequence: TGTGCCAGCAGTTGGACAGGGCGAAATCACGAGCAGTACTTC. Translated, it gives CASSWTGRNHEQYF.

Here the CDR3 reads CASSPRTSGNEQFF. In DNA form, the CDR3 reads TGTGCCAGCAGCCCAAGGACTAGCGGCAATGAGCAGTTCTTC. V gene TRBV9 combines with J gene TRBJ2-1; TRBD2 aligns across 10 bases. Germline CDR1 reads SGDLS; CDR2 reads YYNGEE. CDR3 length equals 14 residues. The V segment lost 4 bases and the J segment 6 bases; nucleotides outside the gene matches: 4.

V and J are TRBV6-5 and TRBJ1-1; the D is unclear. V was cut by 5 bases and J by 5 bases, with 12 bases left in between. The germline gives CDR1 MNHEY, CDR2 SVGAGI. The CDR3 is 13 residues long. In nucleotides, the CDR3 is TGTGCCAGCAGTACCCCCTTTGGGACTGAAGCTTTCTTT. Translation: CASSTPFGTEAFF.

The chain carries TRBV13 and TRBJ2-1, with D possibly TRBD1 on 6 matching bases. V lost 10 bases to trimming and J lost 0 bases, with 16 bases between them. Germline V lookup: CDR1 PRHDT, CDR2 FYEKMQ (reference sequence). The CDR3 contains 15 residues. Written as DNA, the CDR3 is TGTGCCACCACCTGGGGGCTAGCCTCCTACAATGAGCAGTTCTTC. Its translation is CATTWGLASYNEQFF. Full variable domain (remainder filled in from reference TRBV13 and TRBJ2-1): AAGVIQSPRHLIKEKRETATLKCYPIPRHDTVYWYQQGPGQDPQFLISFYEKMQSDKGSIPDRFSAQQFSDYHSELNMSSLELGDSALYFCATTWGLASYNEQFFGPGTRLTVL.